The source of this TCR beta chain is a study of control samples from healthy donors and cancer patients. The assay was immunoSEQ multiplex PCR, and TCRdb's table has in-frame clones only and misses some. The sample shows about 130,000 clones, about 90% of them seen only once. The ends were cut back, 3 bases at V and 3 bases at J, with 5 bases in the middle. The CDR3 runs 13 residues. The J gene is TRBJ1-4, the V gene TRBV12-3 or TRBV12-4, with D uncertain. The clonotype was recovered from a woman in her forties or fifties in good health. The sequencing sample was made of blood. The CDR3 loop reads CASSLSANEKLFF. The CDR3 region has the DNA TGTGCCAGCAGTTTGTCCGCTAATGAAAAACTGTTTTTT.